The entry that follows covers one T cell receptor beta chain sequence. Germline V gene sequence: CDR1 SGHRS, CDR2 YFSETQ. The ends were cut back, 5 bases at V and 2 bases at J, with 17 bases in the middle. This CDR3 contains 17 residues. Authors' methods: Counts of nucleated cells, estimated from reference gene primer amplification, were obtained. Sequencing used immunoSEQ multiplex PCR; TCRdb keeps in-frame clones, though not all of them. That table is the source of V, J and clone size, and D and trimming were worked out from the DNA. The data contain about 320,000 clones, around 85% of them singletons. This sample is drawn from a study of blood T cell repertoires in COVID-19.

The specimen sequenced was peripheral blood. The sequence was obtained from a human donor in a cohort sampled during active COVID-19. The chain joins TRBV5-1 to TRBJ2-6; tentatively, D is TRBD1 (6 bases). The CDR3 sequence: CASRYTQGMTGANVLTF. CDR3 nucleotides: TGCGCCAGCAGATACACCCAGGGGATGACTGGGGCCAACGTCCTGACTTTC.